In its sample, the clone carrying this TCR beta chain was seen once. Antigen specificity is unknown. Germline trimming cut 3 bases from V and 6 bases from J; bases unmatched to any gene: 8. Germline CDR1 LNHNV, CDR2 YYDKDF (reference sequence). The CDR3 extends over 14 amino acids. Here immunoSEQ multiplex PCR was the method, and the copy in TCRdb shows in-frame clones only, minus some. The sample holds approximately 79,000 clones, roughly nine tenths seen once. The source of the sample is a study of OX40 agonist ivuxolimab in advanced cancers. Across the whole study: Partial responses were recorded for three patients, including one with hepatocellular carcinoma and two with cutaneous melanoma. Study-wide results and caveats: The CD4+ and CD8+ T cells in the blood had expanded clonally by week 6 at 0.1 to 3.0 mg/kg. Partial responders treated at 0.1-3.0 mg/kg exhibited clonal expansion among the lowest measured.

Individuals having autoimmune disease history or systemic immunosuppression were not enrolled. This sequence was found in an adult with an advanced solid tumor such as melanoma, head and neck, liver or kidney cancer. Source: CD4+ or CD8+ T cells sorted from blood, taken in a trial of the OX40 agonist ivuxolimab. This chain links TRBV15 with TRBJ2-7; 7 bases line up with TRBD1. DNA for the CDR3: TGTGCCACCAGCAGGGTGACAGGGATCGGCGAGCAGTACTTC. It specifies CATSRVTGIGEQYF.